Listed here are 26 T cell receptor beta chains from one sample, sequenced in a study of vaccination and CD4 T cells after COVID-19. Their target antigens are unknown. At the Johns Hopkins FTIC core, DNA taken from cultured CD4+ T cells was sequenced by way of the Oncomine TCR Beta short-read assay. Each CDR3 protein is one row after TCRdb ran MiXCR on the PCR reads. Seen here are approximately 7,900 distinct CDR3 sequences, 35% to 40% observed once, and the top ten hold roughly 16%. The sample's treatment: roughly 10-day PBMC culture with coronavirus spike peptide pools or control peptides (ViraFEST assay). One should note that the unexposed donor's CD4+ T cells were collected before the COVID-19 pandemic (2011-2018). Sequenced sample: CD4+ T cells from blood, cultured in vitro. The receptors derive from a human donor in good health.

The J gene is TRBJ1-1, the V gene TRBV2, with D possibly being TRBD1 (5 bases). Trimming cost V 5 bases and J 3 bases, with 19 bases left between them. The CDR3 is 16 residues long. Per the germline V gene, CDR1 is SNHLY and CDR2 is FYNNEI. CDR3 in DNA: TGTGCCAGCAGTCCCCGAAGGTGGGGCGCCGACACTGAAGCTTTCTTT. It is translated as CASSPRRWGADTEAFF.

This clonotype was recorded a few times. This sequence joins TRBV20-1 and TRBJ2-2; 9 bases map to TRBD2. From germline, CDR1 is DFQATT and CDR2 SNEGSKA (reference sequence). V shed 6 bases and J 6 bases; nucleotides not matched to a gene: 17. This CDR3 is built from 17 residues. CDR3 residues: CSAYLGRGGPLAGELFF. The DNA of the CDR3 is TGCAGTGCCTATCTTGGGCGGGGGGGACCTCTCGCCGGGGAGCTGTTTTTT.

This clonotype occurred a few times. CDR3 region: CASSEPTGLNQPQHF. CDR3 sequence (DNA): TGTGCCAGCAGTGAACCAACAGGCCTCAATCAGCCCCAGCATTTT. The chain employs TRBV6-1 and TRBJ1-5; a possible D gene is TRBD1 (5 bases). Per germline, CDR1 MNHNS and CDR2 SASEGT. This CDR3 has 15 residues. V shed 2 bases and J shed 3 bases, with 11 bases lying between them.

The CDR3 sequence: CASRVMEQVGTEAFF. As DNA, the CDR3 is TGTGCCAGCAGAGTAATGGAACAGGTGGGCACTGAAGCTTTCTTT. The chain couples TRBV27 to TRBJ1-1; D possibly corresponds to TRBD1 (5 bases). Germline loops: CDR1 MNHEY, CDR2 SMNVEV (reference sequence). The CDR3 contains 15 residues. Trimming cost V 6 bases and J 4 bases, with 18 bases left between them.

This chain links TRBV28 with TRBJ1-1, with unresolved D. V dropped 0 bases and J dropped 0 bases, with 2 bases sitting between them. CDR1 and CDR2 from the germline V gene are MDHEN and SYDVKM. The CDR3 loop spans 13 amino acids. CDR3 sequence (DNA): TGTGCCAGCAGTTTATGGGTGAACACTGAAGCTTTCTTT. Encoded protein: CASSLWVNTEAFF.

This clonotype was counted a few times. The chain recombines TRBV23-1 with TRBJ1-2, with TRBD1 identical over 10 bases. TRBV23-1 is an ORF, with its function uncertain. The junction had 5 bases not matched to a gene; V was cut back by 7 bases and J by 6 bases. The CDR3 is made up of 13 amino acids. This chain's CDR3 is CASNSGQGNGYTF. CDR3 sequence (DNA): TGCGCCAGCAACTCGGGACAGGGGAATGGCTACACCTTC.

A few counts support this clonotype. J is TRBJ1-2 and V is TRBV6-2 or TRBV6-3; a weak D match, TRBD1 (6 bases). Trimming took off 6 bases at V and 8 bases at J, with 16 bases between the two ends. Germline V lookup: CDR1 MNHEY, CDR2 SVGEGT. The CDR3 extends over 13 amino acids. The chain's CDR3 is CASSYQQGNGYTF. The CDR3 DNA is TGTGCCAGCAGCTATCAACAGGGTAACGGCTACACCTTC.

This clonotype was observed a handful of times. The chain couples TRBV6-1 to TRBJ2-3; maybe TRBD1 (5 bases). Trimming pared 5 bases from V and 0 bases from J, leaving 9 bases between. CDR1 and CDR2 (germline): MNHNS, SASEGT. The CDR3 covers 14 residues. The CDR3 protein is CASSPRASTDTQYF. CDR3 bases: TGTGCCAGCAGTCCCAGGGCTAGCACAGATACGCAGTATTTT.

This chain uses TRBV2 with TRBJ1-1; 8 bases map to TRBD1. Germline values: CDR1 SNHLY, CDR2 FYNNEI. CDR3 length: 15 amino acids. V was clipped by 5 bases and J by 1 base; unmatched bases: 6. CDR3 residues: CASSIKTGANTEAFF. CDR3 bases: TGTGCCAGCAGTATTAAGACAGGGGCGAACACTGAAGCTTTCTTT. Drawing the rest from reference TRBV2 and TRBJ1-1, the complete variable domain is EPEVTQTPSHQVTQMGQEVILRCVPISNHLYFYWYRQILGQKVEFLVSFYNNEISEKSEIFDDQFSVERPDGSNFTLKIRSTKLEDSAMYFCASSIKTGANTEAFFGQGTRLTVV.

This rearrangement joins TRBV20-1 to TRBJ2-1; D not resolved. V gave up 4 bases and J gave up 0 bases, with 7 bases separating them. This CDR3 has 13 residues. Germline loops: CDR1 DFQATT, CDR2 SNEGSKA (reference sequence). CDR3 amino acids: CSATAYSYNEQFF. Here the CDR3 DNA reads TGCAGTGCTACTGCGTACTCCTACAATGAGCAGTTCTTC.

CDR3 protein: CASARETSSYNEQFF. CDR3 in DNA: TGTGCCAGCGCCAGGGAAACCAGCTCCTACAATGAGCAGTTCTTC. The rearrangement links TRBV6-1 to TRBJ2-1, with a tentative D call TRBD1 (5 bases). The CDR3 length is 15 residues. The V gene's germline CDR1 is MNHNS and CDR2 SASEGT. V lost 8 bases to trimming and J lost 0 bases, with 14 bases between them.

This clonotype appeared a few times. This sequence joins TRBV2 and TRBJ2-5, with a weak D call TRBD1 (5 bases). Deletions cut 7 bases from V and 1 base from J, with 19 bases between. The CDR3 consists of 16 residues. Germline CDR1 and CDR2: SNHLY and FYNNEI. In DNA form, the CDR3 reads TGTGCCAGCAATTGGGGTCAGGGTTATTCCCAAGAGACCCAGTACTTC. Amino acids: CASNWGQGYSQETQYF. The variable domain in full, with the rest retrieved from reference TRBV2 and TRBJ2-5, is EPEVTQTPSHQVTQMGQEVILRCVPISNHLYFYWYRQILGQKVEFLVSFYNNEISEKSEIFDDQFSVERPDGSNFTLKIRSTKLEDSAMYFCASNWGQGYSQETQYFGPGTRLLVL.

This clonotype has only a few counts. CDR3 sequence: CASSPDTGIRNEQFF. CDR3 coding DNA: TGTGCCAGCAGCCCCGATACGGGGATCAGAAATGAGCAGTTCTTC. V is TRBV7-2 and J is TRBJ2-1, with D perhaps TRBD2 (5 bases). The CDR3 length is 15 residues. Germline V gene data show CDR1 as SGHTA and CDR2 as FQGNSA. The V gene lost 5 bases and the J gene lost 7 bases, with 18 bases spanning the gap.

The CDR3 sequence: CATSGTSGFQETQYF. The CDR3 DNA reads TGTGCCACCAGTGGGACTAGCGGATTCCAAGAGACCCAGTACTTC. The chain uses TRBV24-1 and TRBJ2-5, with TRBD2 matching over 10 bases. V was clipped by 5 bases and J by 1 base; unmatched bases: 3. Germline CDR1 is KGHDR and CDR2 is SFDVKD. The CDR3 has 15 residues.

This clonotype has just a few counts. This chain links TRBV20-1 with TRBJ1-5; weak D call: TRBD1 (5 bases). Germline V gene data show CDR1 as DFQATT and CDR2 as SNEGSKA (reference sequence). This CDR3 is 15 amino acids long. V lost 0 bases, J lost 4 bases, and 13 bases lay in between. In DNA, the CDR3 is TGCAGTGCTAGAGATGGTAGCAGGGTTAATCAGCCCCAGCATTTT. Translating gives CSARDGSRVNQPQHF.

This chain joins TRBV28 and TRBJ1-5; a weak D match, TRBD1 (6 bases). Trimming stripped 4 bases from V and 5 bases from J, with 21 bases between. Germline loops: CDR1 MDHEN, CDR2 SYDVKM. CDR3 length: 17 residues. This CDR3 reads CASSWGFPDSLDQPQHF. The CDR3 DNA is TGTGCCAGCAGTTGGGGTTTTCCGGACAGCCTAGATCAGCCCCAGCATTTT.

Only a few counts were recorded for this clonotype. The chain carries TRBV15 and TRBJ1-2; 9 nucleotides agree with TRBD1. The germline V gene has CDR1 LNHNV and CDR2 YYDKDF (reference sequence). Unmatched junction bases numbered 24, after V lost 0 bases and J lost 7 bases. The CDR3 is made up of 21 amino acids. The chain's CDR3 is CATSRDSLRQGVLGVSFGYTF. DNA for the CDR3: TGTGCCACCAGCAGAGATTCACTACGACAGGGGGTGTTAGGGGTTTCGTTTGGCTACACCTTC.

The chain couples TRBV20-1 to TRBJ2-7, with D maybe TRBD2 (6 bases). This CDR3 is 13 amino acids long. Germline V gene lookup returns CDR1 DFQATT and CDR2 SNEGSKA (reference sequence). Trimming pared 6 bases from V and 5 bases from J, leaving 17 bases between. The CDR3 loop is CSARPGGKNEQYF. In DNA, the CDR3 is TGCAGTGCGAGGCCAGGCGGGAAAAACGAGCAGTACTTC.

The table lists this clonotype with a few counts. This chain links TRBV7-2 with TRBJ2-1; TRBD2 matches 13 bases. Germline loops: CDR1 SGHTA, CDR2 FQGNSA. The ends lost 5 bases at V and 8 bases at J; junction bases unmatched: 6. The CDR3 totals 15 residues. This CDR3 is CASSLSLAGGHEQFF. CDR3 sequence (DNA): TGTGCCAGCAGCCTCTCACTAGCGGGGGGGCATGAGCAGTTCTTC. Looking up the rest from reference TRBV7-2 and TRBJ2-1 gives the full variable domain: GAGVSQSPSNKVTEKGKDVELRCDPISGHTALYWYRQSLGQGLEFLIYFQGNSAPDKSGLPSDRFSAERTGGSVSTLTIQRTQQEDSAVYLCASSLSLAGGHEQFFGPGTRLTVL.

The V call is TRBV12-3 or TRBV12-4, the J call TRBJ1-5, with D perhaps matching TRBD1 (5 bases). The CDR3 has 15 amino acids. The ends were cut back, 7 bases at V and 2 bases at J, with 15 bases in the middle. CDR3 bases: TGTGCCAGCACCCCCAAGGGGATTGGCAATCAGCCCCAGCATTTT. As protein: CASTPKGIGNQPQHF.

The V and J genes are TRBV20-1 and TRBJ2-5; D remains unclear. V gave up 3 bases and J gave up 4 bases, with 12 bases separating them. CDR3 length equals 13 residues. Germline V gene lookup returns CDR1 DFQATT and CDR2 SNEGSKA (reference sequence). In DNA, the CDR3 is TGCAGTGCTAGTCCGGAGATATTAGAGACCCAGTACTTC. It codes for CSASPEILETQYF.

The rearrangement uses TRBV27 and TRBJ2-3; 12 bases line up with TRBD2. CDR3 length: 16 amino acids. The J segment lost 7 bases and the V segment lost 5 bases, leaving 10 bases of the junction unmatched. In germline, CDR1 is MNHEY, CDR2 SMNVEV (reference sequence). The CDR3 DNA sequence: TGTGCCAGCAGTCCCCTAGCGGGAGGGTCACATTATACGCAGTATTTT. Its protein is CASSPLAGGSHYTQYF.

The chain is built from TRBV27 and TRBJ2-3; 7 positions agree with TRBD2. Germline CDR1 MNHEY, CDR2 SMNVEV (reference sequence). The CDR3 is made up of 14 amino acids. Trimming removed 6 bases from V and 6 bases from J; junction bases left unmatched: 9. The CDR3 region has the DNA TGTGCCAGCAGGCAACTCGGGAGGCCCGATACGCAGTATTTT. This codes for CASRQLGRPDTQYF.

The gene calls are TRBV7-9 and TRBJ2-7; 8 bases are a match to TRBD1. The germline V gene encodes CDR1 SEHNR and CDR2 FQNEAQ (reference sequence). The junction had 12 bases not matched to a gene; V was cut back by 5 bases and J by 6 bases. This CDR3 region has 15 residues. The CDR3 region is CASSHSWTGPSEQYF. Written as DNA, the CDR3 is TGTGCCAGCAGCCACTCCTGGACAGGGCCTAGCGAGCAGTACTTC.

This clonotype was seen a few times. This chain uses TRBV27 with TRBJ2-3; D call uncertain. Trimming removed 7 bases from V and 3 bases from J, with 11 bases in between. This CDR3 comprises 13 residues. Germline V CDR1 and CDR2: MNHEY, SMNVEV (reference sequence). CDR3 sequence reads: CASTFSSTDTQYF. CDR3 coding DNA: TGTGCCAGCACATTTTCTAGTACAGATACGCAGTATTTT.

A single count supports this clonotype. The chain links TRBV7-9 to TRBJ2-2; no definite D call. Germline V CDR1 and CDR2: SEHNR, FQNEAQ (reference sequence). This CDR3 is built from 15 residues. Deletions cut 5 bases from V and 0 bases from J, with 10 bases between. The CDR3 nucleotides are TGTGCCAGCAGCGAGGCTGCCGCGAACACCGGGGAGCTGTTTTTT. It yields the protein CASSEAAANTGELFF.